The clone carrying this TCR beta chain appeared a few times. Antigen specificity is unknown. V was cut by 3 bases and J by 0 bases, with 5 bases left in between. Looked up from germline, CDR1 is KGHSH and CDR2 is LQKENI. CDR3 length: 13 residues. Researchers ran the PCR with 60 Vbeta and 13 Jbeta primers. Only in-frame clones appear in the TCRdb table, and some are missing; sequencing was by immunoSEQ multiplex PCR. Of some 200,000 clones in the sample, roughly 83% were seen once. The data were obtained in a study of cytomegalovirus exposure and HLA in healthy donors. Whole-study results and caveats: The authors excluded some V segments, including TRBV6-2 and TRBV6-3, as indistinguishable. Prior analysis indicated that the majority of TCR beta V segments exhibited productivity approximately 90% or approximately 30% of the time. Per a later analysis, 15,000 to 20,000 TCR beta sequences showed association with HLA alleles at 0.05 false discovery rate.

Sequences were obtained from PBMCs. This chain joins TRBV18 and TRBJ1-2; D call uncertain. The TCR comes from a male donor in good health and CMV-seropositive. The CDR3 DNA reads TGTGCCAGCTCACCTACACCTAACTATGGCTACACCTTC. Amino acids: CASSPTPNYGYTF.